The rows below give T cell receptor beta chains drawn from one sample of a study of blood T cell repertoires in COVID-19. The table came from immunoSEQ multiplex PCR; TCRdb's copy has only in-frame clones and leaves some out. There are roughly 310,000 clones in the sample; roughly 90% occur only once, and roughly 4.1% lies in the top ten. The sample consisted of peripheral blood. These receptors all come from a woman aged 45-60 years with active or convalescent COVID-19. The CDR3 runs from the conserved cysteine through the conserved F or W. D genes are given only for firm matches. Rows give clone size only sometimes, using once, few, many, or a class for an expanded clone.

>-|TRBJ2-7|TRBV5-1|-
CASLPRTGFWEQYF
TGCGCCAGCCTACCCCGAACGGGGTTTTGGGAGCAGTACTTC
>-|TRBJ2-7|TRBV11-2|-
CASSLVAPPSYEQYF
TGTGCCAGCAGCTTAGTGGCACCCCCCTCCTACGAGCAGTACTTC
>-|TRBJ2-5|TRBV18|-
CASSPRQTPETQYF
TGTGCCAGCTCACCTCGACAGACCCCAGAGACCCAGTACTTC
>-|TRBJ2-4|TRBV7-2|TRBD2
CASSRLAGSGIQYF
TGTGCCAGCAGCAGACTAGCGGGATCGGGTATTCAGTACTTC
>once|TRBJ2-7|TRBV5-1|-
CASSLLGEYEQYF
TGCGCCAGCAGCTTACTGGGAGAGTACGAGCAGTACTTC
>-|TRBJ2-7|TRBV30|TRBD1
CAWSPGTGFYEQYF
TGTGCCTGGAGTCCCGGGACAGGGTTTTACGAGCAGTACTTC
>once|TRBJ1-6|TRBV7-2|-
CASSLTGDRFNSPLHF
TGTGCCAGCAGCTTAACTGGAGATAGATTTAATTCACCCCTCCACTTT
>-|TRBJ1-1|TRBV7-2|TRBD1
CASSRDRNTEAFF
TGTGCCAGCAGCCGGGACAGAAACACTGAAGCTTTCTTT
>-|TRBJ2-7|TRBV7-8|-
CASSTSQGGAYEQYF
TGTGCCAGCAGCACGTCACAGGGAGGGGCCTACGAGCAGTACTTC
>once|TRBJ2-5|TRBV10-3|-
CAISLTGGEETQYF
TGTGCCATCAGCCTCACAGGGGGGGAAGAGACCCAGTACTTC
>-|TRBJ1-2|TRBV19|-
CASSSRAGNGYTF
TGTGCCAGTAGTTCCCGCGCAGGGAATGGCTACACCTTC
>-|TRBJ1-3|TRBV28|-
CASRLGTGNTIYF
TGTGCCAGCCGTCTCGGGACAGGAAACACCATATATTTT
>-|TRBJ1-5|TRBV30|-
CAWSGDGGNQPQHF
TGTGCCTGGAGCGGGGACGGGGGGAATCAGCCCCAGCATTTT
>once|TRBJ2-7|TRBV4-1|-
CASSQESGERYEQYF
TGCGCCAGCAGCCAAGAATCGGGGGAGCGGTACGAGCAGTACTTC
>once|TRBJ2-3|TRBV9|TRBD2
CASSVAGLAGSSTDTQYF
TGTGCCAGCAGCGTCGCGGGACTAGCGGGGTCTAGCACAGATACGCAGTATTTT
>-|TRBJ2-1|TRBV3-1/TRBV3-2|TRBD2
CASSQPGTSGYNEQFF
TGTGCCAGCAGCCAACCCGGGACTAGCGGGTACAATGAGCAGTTCTTC
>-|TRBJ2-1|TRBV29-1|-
CSVDGVSSPLGSYNEQFF
TGCAGCGTTGACGGAGTGAGTTCCCCCTTGGGCTCCTACAATGAGCAGTTCTTC
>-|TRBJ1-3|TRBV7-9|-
CASSLGGSSGNTIYF
TGTGCCAGCAGCTTAGGCGGTAGCTCTGGAAACACCATATATTTT
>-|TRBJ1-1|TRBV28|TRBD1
CASSSGQGSTTPF
TGTGCCAGCAGTTCCGGACAGGGCTCAACTACTCCATTT
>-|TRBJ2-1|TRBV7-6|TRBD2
CASSPIWGASGRVNEQFF
TGTGCCAGCAGCCCCATCTGGGGGGCTAGCGGGAGGGTTAATGAGCAGTTCTTC
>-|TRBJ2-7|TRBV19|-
CASSISQGVGEQYF
TGTGCCAGTAGTATAAGCCAGGGCGTGGGCGAGCAGTACTTC
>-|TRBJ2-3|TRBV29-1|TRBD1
CSVDSGQGTDTQYF
TGCAGCGTTGATTCGGGACAGGGAACAGATACGCAGTATTTT
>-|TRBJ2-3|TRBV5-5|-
CASSPSLQTSTDTQYF
TGTGCCAGCAGCCCCTCCTTGCAAACTAGCACAGATACGCAGTATTTT
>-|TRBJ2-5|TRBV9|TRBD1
CASSVGTGTGETQYF
TGTGCCAGCAGCGTAGGAACCGGGACAGGTGAGACCCAGTACTTC
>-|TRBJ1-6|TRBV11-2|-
CASSLGTGSPLHF
TGTGCCAGCAGCTTAGGAACAGGCTCACCCCTCCACTTT
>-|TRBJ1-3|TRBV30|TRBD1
CAWRGDRDSGNTIYF
TGTGCCTGGAGAGGCGACAGGGACTCTGGAAACACCATATATTTT
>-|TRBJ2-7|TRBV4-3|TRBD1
CASSQEGTGGYYEQYF
TGCGCCAGCAGCCAAGAGGGGACAGGGGGATACTACGAGCAGTACTTC
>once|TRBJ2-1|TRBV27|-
CASSFTGVEYNEQFF
TGTGCCAGCAGTTTCACGGGGGTTGAGTACAATGAGCAGTTCTTC
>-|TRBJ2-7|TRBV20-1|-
CSASPENVGLEQYF
TGCAGTGCTAGTCCGGAGAATGTGGGTCTCGAGCAGTACTTC
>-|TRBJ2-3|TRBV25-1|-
CASRPGLSTDTQYF
TGTGCCAGCAGGCCGGGACTCAGCACAGATACGCAGTATTTT
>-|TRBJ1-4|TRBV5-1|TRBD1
CASSYRGRNEKLFF
TGCGCCAGCAGCTACAGGGGGCGGAATGAAAAACTGTTTTTT
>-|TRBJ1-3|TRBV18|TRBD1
CASSLGQGGYTIYF
TGTGCCAGCTCACTTGGACAGGGAGGATACACCATATATTTT
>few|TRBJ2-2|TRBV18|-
CASFQGKAGNTGELFF
TGTGCCAGTTTTCAGGGGAAGGCCGGGAACACCGGGGAGCTGTTTTTT
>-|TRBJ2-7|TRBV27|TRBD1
CASAQAGQGPYEQYF
TGTGCCAGCGCCCAGGCGGGACAGGGTCCCTACGAGCAGTACTTC
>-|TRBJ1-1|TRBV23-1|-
CASAPTLVNMGPRNTEAFF
TGCGCCAGCGCCCCTACACTTGTGAACATGGGGCCAAGGAACACTGAAGCTTTCTTT
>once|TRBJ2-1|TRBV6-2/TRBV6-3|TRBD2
CASSYDILAGLYNEQFF
TGTGCCAGCAGTTACGACATACTAGCGGGACTCTACAATGAGCAGTTCTTC
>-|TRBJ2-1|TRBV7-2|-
CASSLVGSFREQFF
TGTGCCAGCAGCTTAGTCGGGAGCTTTAGGGAGCAGTTCTTC
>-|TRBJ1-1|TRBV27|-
CASRKTGTLGAFF
TGTGCCAGCAGAAAAACGGGAACATTGGGAGCTTTCTTT
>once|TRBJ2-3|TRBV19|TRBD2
CASGTSGGANTQYF
TGTGCCAGTGGGACTAGCGGGGGGGCGAACACGCAGTATTTT
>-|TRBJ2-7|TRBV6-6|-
CASTAGDKPYEQYF
TGTGCCAGCACCGCCGGGGACAAACCCTACGAGCAGTACTTC
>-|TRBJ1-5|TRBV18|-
CASSPRQSNQPQHF
TGTGCCAGCTCACCTCGACAGAGCAATCAGCCCCAGCATTTT
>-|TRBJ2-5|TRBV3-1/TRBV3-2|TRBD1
CASSQGQGVETQYF
TGTGCCAGCAGCCAGGGACAGGGGGTAGAGACCCAGTACTTC
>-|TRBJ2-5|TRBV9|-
CASSFGGPVWETQYF
TGTGCCAGCAGCTTCGGGGGGCCCGTTTGGGAGACCCAGTACTTC
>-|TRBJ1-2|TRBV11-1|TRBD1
CASSLRRTGDGYTF
TGTGCCAGCAGCTTACGGAGGACAGGGGATGGCTACACCTTC
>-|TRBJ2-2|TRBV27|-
CASSFQGTGELFF
TGTGCCAGCAGTTTTCAGGGGACCGGGGAGCTGTTTTTT
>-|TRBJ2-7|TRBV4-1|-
CASSHAGMPYEQYF
TGCGCCAGCAGCCATGCAGGAATGCCCTACGAGCAGTACTTC
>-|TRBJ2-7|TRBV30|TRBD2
CAWGGGLAIGYEQYF
TGTGCCTGGGGTGGGGGACTAGCCATTGGATACGAGCAGTACTTC
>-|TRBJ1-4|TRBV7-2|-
CACTSGHYNEKLFF
TGTGCCTGTACTTCGGGACACTATAATGAAAAACTGTTTTTT
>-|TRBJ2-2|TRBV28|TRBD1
CASSSPGQGSVSANTGELFF
TGTGCCAGCAGTTCTCCGGGACAGGGTAGCGTCAGCGCGAACACCGGGGAGCTGTTTTTT
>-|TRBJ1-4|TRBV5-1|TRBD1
CASSSGTGVEKLFF
TGCGCCAGCAGCTCCGGGACAGGGGTCGAAAAACTGTTTTTT
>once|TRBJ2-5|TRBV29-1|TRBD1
CSGKTGQETQYF
TGCAGCGGGAAGACAGGGCAAGAGACCCAGTACTTC
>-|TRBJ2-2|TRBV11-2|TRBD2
CASSLALRTSGELFF
TGTGCCAGCAGCTTAGCCCTACGGACTAGCGGGGAGCTGTTTTTT
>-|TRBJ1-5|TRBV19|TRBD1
CASSIRRFGQGVNQPQHF
TGTGCCAGTAGTATCCGGAGATTCGGGCAGGGGGTTAATCAGCCCCAGCATTTT
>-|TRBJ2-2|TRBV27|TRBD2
CASMKTSGTGELFF
TGTGCCAGCATGAAGACTAGCGGGACCGGGGAGCTGTTTTTT
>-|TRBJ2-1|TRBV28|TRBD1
CASTFDRGYYNEQFF
TGTGCCAGCACCTTCGACAGGGGGTACTACAATGAGCAGTTCTTC
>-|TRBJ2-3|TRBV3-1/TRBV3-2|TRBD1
CASSQGQGRIDTQYF
TGTGCCAGCAGCCAAGGACAGGGAAGGATAGATACGCAGTATTTT
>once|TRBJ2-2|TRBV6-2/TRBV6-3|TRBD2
CASSLPRLAGDTGELFF
TGTGCCAGCAGTTTACCTCGACTAGCGGGAGACACCGGGGAGCTGTTTTTT